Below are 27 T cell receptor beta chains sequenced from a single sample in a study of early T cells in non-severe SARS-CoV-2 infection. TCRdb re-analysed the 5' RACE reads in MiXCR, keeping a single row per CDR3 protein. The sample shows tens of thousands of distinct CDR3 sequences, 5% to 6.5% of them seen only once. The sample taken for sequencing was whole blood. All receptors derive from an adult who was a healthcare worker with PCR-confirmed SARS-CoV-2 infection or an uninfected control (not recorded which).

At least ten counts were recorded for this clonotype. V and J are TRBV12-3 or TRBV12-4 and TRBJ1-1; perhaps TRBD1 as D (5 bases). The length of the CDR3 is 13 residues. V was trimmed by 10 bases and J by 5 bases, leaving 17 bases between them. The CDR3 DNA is TGTGCCACATGCAGGGTAGATAGAACTGAAGCTTTCTTT. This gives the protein CATCRVDRTEAFF.

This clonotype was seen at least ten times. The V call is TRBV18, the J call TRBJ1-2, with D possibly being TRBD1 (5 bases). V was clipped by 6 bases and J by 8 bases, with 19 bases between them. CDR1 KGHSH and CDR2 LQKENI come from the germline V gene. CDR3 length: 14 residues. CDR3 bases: TGTGCCAGCTCTCCAGGGAAGCCCTCCCGAGGCTACACCTTC. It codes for CASSPGKPSRGYTF.

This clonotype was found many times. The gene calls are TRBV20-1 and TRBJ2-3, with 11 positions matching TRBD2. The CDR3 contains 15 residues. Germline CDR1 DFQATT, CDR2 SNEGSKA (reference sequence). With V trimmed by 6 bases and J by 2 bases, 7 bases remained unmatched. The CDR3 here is CSADGTSGHTDTQYF. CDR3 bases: TGCAGTGCCGACGGGACTAGCGGTCACACAGATACGCAGTATTTT.

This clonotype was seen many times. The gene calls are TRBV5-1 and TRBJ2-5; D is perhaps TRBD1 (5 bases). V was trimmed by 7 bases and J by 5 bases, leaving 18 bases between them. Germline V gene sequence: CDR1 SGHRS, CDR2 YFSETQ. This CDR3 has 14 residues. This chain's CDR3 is CASAFGSGQETQYF. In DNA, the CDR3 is TGCGCCAGCGCATTCGGGTCAGGGCAGGAGACCCAGTACTTC. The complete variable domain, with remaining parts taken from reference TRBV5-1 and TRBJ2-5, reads KAGVTQTPRYLIKTRGQQVTLSCSPISGHRSVSWYQQTPGQGLQFLFEYFSETQRNKGNFPGRFSGRQFSNSRSEMNVSTLELGDSALYLCASAFGSGQETQYFGPGTRLLVL.

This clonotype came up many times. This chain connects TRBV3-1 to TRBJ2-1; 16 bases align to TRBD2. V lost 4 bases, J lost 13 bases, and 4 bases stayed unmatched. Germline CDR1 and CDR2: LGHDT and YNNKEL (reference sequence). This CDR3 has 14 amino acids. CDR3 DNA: TGTGCCAGCAGCCCTGGGACTAGCGGGAGGGTCCAGTTCTTC. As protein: CASSPGTSGRVQFF.

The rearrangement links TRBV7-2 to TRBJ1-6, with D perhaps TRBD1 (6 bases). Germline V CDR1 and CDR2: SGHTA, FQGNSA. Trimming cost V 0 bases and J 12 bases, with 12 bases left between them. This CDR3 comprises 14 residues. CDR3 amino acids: CASSLAAGDGPLHF. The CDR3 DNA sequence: TGTGCCAGCAGCTTAGCGGCAGGGGACGGACCCCTCCACTTT.

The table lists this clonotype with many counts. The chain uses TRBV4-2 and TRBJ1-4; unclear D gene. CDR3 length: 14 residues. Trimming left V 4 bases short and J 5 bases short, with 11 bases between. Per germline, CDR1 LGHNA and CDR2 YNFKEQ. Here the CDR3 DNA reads TGTGCCAGCAGCCCCCGGATCTTGAATGAAAAACTGTTTTTT. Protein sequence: CASSPRILNEKLFF.

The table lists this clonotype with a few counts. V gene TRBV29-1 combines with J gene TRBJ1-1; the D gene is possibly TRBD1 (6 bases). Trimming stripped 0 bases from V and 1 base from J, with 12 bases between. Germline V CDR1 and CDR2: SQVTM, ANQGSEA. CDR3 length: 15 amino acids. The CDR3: CSVEENRGANTEAFF. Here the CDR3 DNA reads TGCAGCGTTGAAGAAAACCGGGGGGCGAACACTGAAGCTTTCTTT.

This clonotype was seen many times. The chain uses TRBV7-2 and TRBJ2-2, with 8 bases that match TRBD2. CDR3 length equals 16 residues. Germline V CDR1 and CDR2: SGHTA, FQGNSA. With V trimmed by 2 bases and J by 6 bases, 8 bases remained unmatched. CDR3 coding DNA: TGTGCCAGCAGCTTATTAGGCAGCGGGGGCCCCGGGGAGCTGTTTTTT. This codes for CASSLLGSGGPGELFF.

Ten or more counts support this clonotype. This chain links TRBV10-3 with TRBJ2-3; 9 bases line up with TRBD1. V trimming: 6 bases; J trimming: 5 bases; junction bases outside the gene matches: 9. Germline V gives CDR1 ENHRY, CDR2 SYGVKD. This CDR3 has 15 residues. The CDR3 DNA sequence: TGTGCCATCAGGGGGGGGACAGGGATTAAAGATACGCAGTATTTT. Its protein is CAIRGGTGIKDTQYF.

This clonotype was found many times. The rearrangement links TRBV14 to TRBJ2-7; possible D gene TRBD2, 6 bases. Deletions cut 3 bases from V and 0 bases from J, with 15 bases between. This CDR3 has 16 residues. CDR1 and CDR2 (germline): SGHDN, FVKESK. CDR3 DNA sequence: TGTGCCAGCAGCCACATTACGGGACTTAGCTCCTACGAGCAGTACTTC. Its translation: CASSHITGLSSYEQYF.

The CDR3: CASSLQGADYGYTF. CDR3 nucleotide sequence: TGTGCCAGCAGCTTACAGGGGGCGGACTATGGCTACACCTTC. The chain combines TRBV11-1 with TRBJ1-2; 8 bases map to TRBD1. The CDR3 loop spans 14 amino acids. Germline lookup yields CDR1 SGHAT and CDR2 FQDESV (reference sequence). Trimming at V came to 2 bases and at J to 3 bases, leaving 2 bases not matched to a gene.

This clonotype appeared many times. The CDR3 DNA reads as TGTGCCAGCAGCTTAGGAGGGAGTGGTTACAATGAGCAGTTCTTC. Its protein product is CASSLGGSGYNEQFF. The V call is TRBV7-2, the J call TRBJ2-1; tentatively, D is TRBD2 (5 bases). Germline CDR1 reads SGHTA; CDR2 reads FQGNSA. The CDR3 is 15 residues long. The V and J ends lost 1 base and 4 bases respectively, with 11 bases between them.

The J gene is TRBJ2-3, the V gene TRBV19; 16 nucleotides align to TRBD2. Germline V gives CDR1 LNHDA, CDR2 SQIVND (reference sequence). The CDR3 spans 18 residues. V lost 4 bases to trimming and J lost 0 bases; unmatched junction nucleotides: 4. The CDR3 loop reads CASSTGLAGGLSTDTQYF. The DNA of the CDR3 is TGTGCCAGTAGTACGGGACTAGCGGGAGGGCTAAGCACAGATACGCAGTATTTT.

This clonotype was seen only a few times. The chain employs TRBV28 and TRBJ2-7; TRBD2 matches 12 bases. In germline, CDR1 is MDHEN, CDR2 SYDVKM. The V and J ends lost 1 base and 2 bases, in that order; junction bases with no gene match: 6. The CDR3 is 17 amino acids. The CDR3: CASSLSLAGGFPYEQYF. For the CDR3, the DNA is TGTGCCAGCAGTTTATCCCTAGCGGGGGGGTTTCCCTACGAGCAGTACTTC.

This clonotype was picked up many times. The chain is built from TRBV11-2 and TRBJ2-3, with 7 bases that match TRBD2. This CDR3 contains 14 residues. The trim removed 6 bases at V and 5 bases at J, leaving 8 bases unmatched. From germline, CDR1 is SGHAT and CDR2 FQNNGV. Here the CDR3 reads CASRGRAAGDTQYF. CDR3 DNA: TGTGCCAGCAGGGGGAGGGCCGCTGGAGATACGCAGTATTTT.

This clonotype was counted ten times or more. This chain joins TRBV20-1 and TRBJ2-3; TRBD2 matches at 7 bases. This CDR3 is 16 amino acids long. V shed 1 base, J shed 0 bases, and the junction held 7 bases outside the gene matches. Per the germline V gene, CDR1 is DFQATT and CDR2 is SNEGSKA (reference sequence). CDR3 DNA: TGCAGTGCTAGAGGTTCGTCGGGAGGCAGCACAGATACGCAGTATTTT. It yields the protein CSARGSSGGSTDTQYF.

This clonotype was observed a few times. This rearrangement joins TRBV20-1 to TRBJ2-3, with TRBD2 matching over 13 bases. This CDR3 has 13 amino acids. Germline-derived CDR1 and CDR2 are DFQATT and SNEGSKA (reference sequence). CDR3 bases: TGCGGAACTGGACTAGCGGGAGCCGATACGCAGTATTTT. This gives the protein CGTGLAGADTQYF.

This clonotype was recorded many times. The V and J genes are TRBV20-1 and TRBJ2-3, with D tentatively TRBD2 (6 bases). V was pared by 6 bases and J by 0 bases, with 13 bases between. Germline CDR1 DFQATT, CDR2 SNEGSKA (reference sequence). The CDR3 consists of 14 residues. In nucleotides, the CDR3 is TGCAGTGCAACGGACGGGACTAGCACAGATACGCAGTATTTT. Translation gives CSATDGTSTDTQYF.

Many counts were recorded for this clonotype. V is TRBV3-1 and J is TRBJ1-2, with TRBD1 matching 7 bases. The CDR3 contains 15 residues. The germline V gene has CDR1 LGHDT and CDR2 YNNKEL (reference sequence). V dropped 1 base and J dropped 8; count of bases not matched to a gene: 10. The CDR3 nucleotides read TGTGCCAGCAGCCAAGCGGGACAGCTCCTTGGCGGCTACACCTTC. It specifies CASSQAGQLLGGYTF.

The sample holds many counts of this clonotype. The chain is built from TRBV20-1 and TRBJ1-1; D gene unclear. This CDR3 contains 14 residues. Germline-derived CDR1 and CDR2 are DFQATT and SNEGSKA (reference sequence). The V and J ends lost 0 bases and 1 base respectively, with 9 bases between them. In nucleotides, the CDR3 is TGCAGTGCTAGAGATTTTCGGCAGAACACTGAAGCTTTCTTT. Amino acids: CSARDFRQNTEAFF.

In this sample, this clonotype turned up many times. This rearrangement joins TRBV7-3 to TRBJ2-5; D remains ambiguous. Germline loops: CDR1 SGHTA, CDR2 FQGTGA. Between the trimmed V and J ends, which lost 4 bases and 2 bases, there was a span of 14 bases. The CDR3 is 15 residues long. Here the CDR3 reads CASSSIPTTQETQYF. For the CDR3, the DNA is TGTGCCAGCAGCTCAATCCCAACAACTCAAGAGACCCAGTACTTC.

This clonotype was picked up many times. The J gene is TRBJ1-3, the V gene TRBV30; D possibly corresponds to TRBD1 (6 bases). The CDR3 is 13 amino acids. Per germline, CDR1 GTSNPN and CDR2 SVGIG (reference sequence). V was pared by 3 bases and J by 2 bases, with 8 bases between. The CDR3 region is CAWRGTPGNTIYF. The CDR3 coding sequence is TGTGCCTGGAGGGGGACACCTGGAAACACCATATATTTT.

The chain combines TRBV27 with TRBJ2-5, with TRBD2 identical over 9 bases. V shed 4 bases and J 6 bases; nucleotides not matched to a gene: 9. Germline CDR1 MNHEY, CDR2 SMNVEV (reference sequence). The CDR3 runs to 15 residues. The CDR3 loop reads CASSSPGTSLQTQYF. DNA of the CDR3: TGTGCCAGCAGTTCCCCCGGGACTAGCTTGCAGACCCAGTACTTC.

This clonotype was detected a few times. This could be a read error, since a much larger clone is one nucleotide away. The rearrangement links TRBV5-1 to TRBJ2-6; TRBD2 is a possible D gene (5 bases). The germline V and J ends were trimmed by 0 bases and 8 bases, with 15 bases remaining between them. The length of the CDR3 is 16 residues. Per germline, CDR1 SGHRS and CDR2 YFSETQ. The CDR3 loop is CASSLVGPSGTNVLTF. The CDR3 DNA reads TGCGCCAGCAGCTTGGTAGGACCATCGGGGACCAACGTCCTGACTTTC.

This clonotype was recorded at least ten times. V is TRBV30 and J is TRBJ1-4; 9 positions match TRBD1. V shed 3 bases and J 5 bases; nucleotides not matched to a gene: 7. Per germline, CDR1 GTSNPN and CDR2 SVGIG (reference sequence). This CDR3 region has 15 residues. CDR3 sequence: CAWRLADRGNEKLFF. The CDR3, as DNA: TGTGCCTGGAGATTGGCGGACAGGGGAAATGAAAAACTGTTTTTT.

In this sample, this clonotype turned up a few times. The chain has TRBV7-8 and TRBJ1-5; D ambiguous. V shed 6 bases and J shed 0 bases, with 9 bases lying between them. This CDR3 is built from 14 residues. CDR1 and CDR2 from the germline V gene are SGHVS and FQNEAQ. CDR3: CASSRWGSNQPQHF. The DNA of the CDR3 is TGTGCCAGCAGTCGCTGGGGTAGCAATCAGCCCCAGCATTTT.